This T cell receptor beta chain was captured by sequencing in a study of OX40 agonist ivuxolimab in advanced cancers. The CDR3 has 15 residues. Germline V gene data show CDR1 as GTSNPN and CDR2 as SVGIG (reference sequence). V shed 3 bases and J 9 bases; nucleotides not matched to a gene: 7. Only in-frame clones appear in the TCRdb table, and some are missing; sequencing was by immunoSEQ multiplex PCR. The sample yields tens of thousands of clones, about 90% seen once. The J gene is TRBJ2-1, the V gene TRBV30; 14 bases align to TRBD2. The starting material was CD4+ or CD8+ T cells sorted from blood, obtained in a trial of the OX40 agonist ivuxolimab. The receptor was isolated from an adult with an advanced solid tumor such as melanoma, head and neck, liver or kidney cancer. The CDR3 here is CAWSEGLAGVSEQFF. CDR3 coding DNA: TGTGCCTGGAGCGAGGGACTAGCGGGAGTTAGTGAGCAGTTCTTC.